This T cell receptor beta chain was retrieved from a study of T cells in Graves' hyperthyroidism and ophthalmopathy. The study's findings and limits: Progression to ophthalmopathy was predicted a median of 6.5 months early.

The CDR3 extends over 14 amino acids. With 2 bases clipped from V and 1 base from J, the junction kept 1 base outside the gene matches. The germline gives CDR1 LNHDA, CDR2 SQIVND (reference sequence). There are a few counts of this clonotype. Its target is unknown. Using RNA transcripts as the source, TCR beta CDR3 regions were amplified. First-round RT-PCR of the TCR CDR3 relied on the HTBI primer set. TCRdb used MiXCR to reprocess the multiplex PCR reads, holding one entry per CDR3 protein. The table records 660,000 or so distinct CDR3 sequences, nearly 45% of them present only once. The sample consisted of peripheral blood or thyroid tissue (not recorded which). The V gene is TRBV19, the J gene TRBJ1-1, with 7 bases that match TRBD1. The sequence derives from an adult man with Graves' disease, either hyperthyroidism or ophthalmopathy (not recorded which). CDR3 residues: CASSIWTGNTEAFF. The DNA of the CDR3 is TGTGCCAGTAGTATATGGACAGGGAACACTGAAGCTTTCTTT.